The rows below give T cell receptor beta chains drawn from one sample of a study of cytomegalovirus exposure and HLA in healthy donors. Profiling relied on immunoSEQ multiplex PCR, and the TCRdb table lists in-frame clones only, not all of them. The table has about 67,000 clones, about four fifths seen once; the top ten hold 3.5% to 5%. The sequenced sample consisted of PBMCs. The receptor source for this set is a woman aged 30 to 39 in good health and CMV-seronegative. CDR3s include the opening cysteine and the closing phenylalanine or tryptophan. D genes are given only for firm matches. Clone size is shown for a subset of rows, as once, few, many or a class of expanded clone.

v_gene: TRBV25-1
j_gene: TRBJ2-7
d_gene: .
abundance: once
CDR3aa: CASSEPGASYEQYF
CDR3nt: TGTGCCAGCAGTGAGCCCGGAGCCTCCTACGAGCAGTACTTC

v_gene: TRBV27
j_gene: TRBJ2-7
d_gene: TRBD1
abundance: .
CDR3aa: CASRVQGAGGEQYF
CDR3nt: TGTGCCAGCAGGGTACAGGGGGCTGGGGGCGAGCAGTACTTC

v_gene: TRBV2
j_gene: TRBJ1-5
d_gene: TRBD1
abundance: .
CDR3aa: CASSGGQATQPQHF
CDR3nt: TGTGCCAGCAGTGGTGGACAGGCCACTCAGCCCCAGCATTTT

v_gene: TRBV6-5
j_gene: TRBJ1-1
d_gene: TRBD1
abundance: .
CDR3aa: CASSFLTGGLAFF
CDR3nt: TGTGCCAGCAGTTTCCTGACAGGGGGCCTAGCTTTCTTT

v_gene: TRBV7-9
j_gene: TRBJ1-6
d_gene: TRBD1
abundance: .
CDR3aa: CASSFSGTGVGWQNSPLHF
CDR3nt: TGTGCCAGCAGCTTCTCCGGGACAGGGGTCGGATGGCAAAATTCACCCCTCCACTTT

v_gene: TRBV4-1
j_gene: TRBJ2-7
d_gene: TRBD1
abundance: .
CDR3aa: CASSQNRGSYEQYF
CDR3nt: TGCGCCAGCAGCCAGAACAGGGGTTCCTACGAGCAGTACTTC

v_gene: TRBV7-2
j_gene: TRBJ2-2
d_gene: TRBD2
abundance: .
CDR3aa: CASSQWTSANTGELFF
CDR3nt: TGTGCCAGCAGCCAATGGACTAGCGCGAACACCGGGGAGCTGTTTTTT

v_gene: TRBV28
j_gene: TRBJ2-7
d_gene: .
abundance: .
CDR3aa: CATGGLYEQYF
CDR3nt: TGTGCCACCGGCGGGCTCTACGAGCAGTACTTC

v_gene: TRBV4-3
j_gene: TRBJ1-1
d_gene: .
abundance: .
CDR3aa: CASSRGSGVDTEAFF
CDR3nt: TGCGCCAGCAGCCGAGGCAGCGGGGTGGACACTGAAGCTTTCTTT

v_gene: TRBV20-1
j_gene: TRBJ2-3
d_gene: .
abundance: .
CDR3aa: CSARAGDTQYF
CDR3nt: TGCAGTGCTAGAGCGGGAGATACGCAGTATTTT

v_gene: TRBV5-6
j_gene: TRBJ2-2
d_gene: TRBD1
abundance: .
CDR3aa: CASSLEGRGGDRELFF
CDR3nt: TGTGCCAGCAGCTTGGAGGGACGAGGGGGCGACCGGGAGCTGTTTTTT

v_gene: TRBV1
j_gene: TRBJ2-1
d_gene: .
abundance: .
CDR3aa: CTSSQDQKRETYEQFF
CDR3nt: TGCACCAGCAGCCAAGATCAGAAGCGGGAAACGTATGAGCAGTTCTTC

v_gene: TRBV28
j_gene: TRBJ1-1
d_gene: .
abundance: .
CDR3aa: CATYNTEAFF
CDR3nt: TGTGCCACCTATAACACTGAAGCTTTCTTT

v_gene: TRBV7-2
j_gene: TRBJ1-5
d_gene: TRBD1
abundance: .
CDR3aa: CASSLRQGNQPQHF
CDR3nt: TGTGCCAGCAGCCTCCGACAGGGGAATCAGCCCCAGCATTTT

v_gene: TRBV30
j_gene: TRBJ2-3
d_gene: TRBD2
abundance: .
CDR3aa: CAWTSGGVDTQYF
CDR3nt: TGTGCCTGGACTAGCGGGGGGGTGGATACGCAGTATTTT

v_gene: TRBV4-3
j_gene: TRBJ2-2
d_gene: TRBD2
abundance: .
CDR3aa: CASSLGLAGSTGELFF
CDR3nt: TGCGCCAGCAGCCTGGGACTAGCGGGTTCTACCGGGGAGCTGTTTTTT

v_gene: TRBV7-9
j_gene: TRBJ2-3
d_gene: TRBD1
abundance: .
CDR3aa: CASSSGQGASDTQYF
CDR3nt: TGTGCCAGCAGCTCCGGACAGGGGGCATCAGATACGCAGTATTTT

v_gene: TRBV7-2
j_gene: TRBJ2-2
d_gene: TRBD1
abundance: .
CDR3aa: CASSLTGDTTGELFF
CDR3nt: TGTGCCAGCAGCTTGACAGGGGATACAACCGGGGAGCTGTTTTTT

v_gene: TRBV28
j_gene: TRBJ1-1
d_gene: .
abundance: .
CDR3aa: CASVRGGKGEAFF
CDR3nt: TGTGCCAGTGTGAGGGGGGGTAAGGGTGAAGCTTTCTTT

v_gene: TRBV2
j_gene: TRBJ2-6
d_gene: TRBD1
abundance: .
CDR3aa: CASRRDSSGANVLTF
CDR3nt: TGTGCCAGCAGGAGGGACAGCTCTGGGGCCAACGTCCTGACTTTC

v_gene: TRBV28
j_gene: TRBJ2-3
d_gene: .
abundance: .
CDR3aa: CASSASTLSTDTQYF
CDR3nt: TGTGCCAGCTCGGCTAGTACCCTGAGCACAGATACGCAGTATTTT

v_gene: TRBV10-2
j_gene: TRBJ1-5
d_gene: .
abundance: .
CDR3aa: CATQGLSNQPQHF
CDR3nt: TGCGCCACCCAGGGACTGAGCAATCAGCCCCAGCATTTT

v_gene: TRBV10-1
j_gene: TRBJ2-7
d_gene: .
abundance: .
CDR3aa: CASSPGVRHEQYF
CDR3nt: TGCGCCAGCAGCCCCGGGGTTCGGCACGAGCAGTACTTC

v_gene: TRBV2
j_gene: TRBJ1-1
d_gene: .
abundance: .
CDR3aa: CAGGTVNTEAFF
CDR3nt: TGTGCCGGAGGGACGGTGAACACTGAAGCTTTCTTT

v_gene: TRBV7-9
j_gene: TRBJ1-5
d_gene: .
abundance: .
CDR3aa: CASSSVLSNQPQHF
CDR3nt: TGTGCCAGCAGCTCAGTTTTGAGCAATCAGCCCCAGCATTTT

v_gene: TRBV6-6
j_gene: TRBJ2-1
d_gene: TRBD2
abundance: .
CDR3aa: CASSSGGGYNEQFF
CDR3nt: TGTGCCAGCAGTAGCGGGGGGGGCTACAATGAGCAGTTCTTC

v_gene: TRBV4-3
j_gene: TRBJ1-1
d_gene: .
abundance: .
CDR3aa: CASSQDKSTVNTEAFF
CDR3nt: TGCGCCAGCAGCCAAGATAAAAGCACAGTGAACACTGAAGCTTTCTTT

v_gene: TRBV29-1
j_gene: TRBJ2-3
d_gene: TRBD2
abundance: .
CDR3aa: CSAGRLAPSPDTQYF
CDR3nt: TGCAGCGCCGGCAGACTAGCCCCCTCCCCAGATACGCAGTATTTT

v_gene: TRBV15
j_gene: TRBJ2-2
d_gene: .
abundance: .
CDR3aa: CATSRANTGELFF
CDR3nt: TGTGCCACCAGCAGAGCTAACACCGGGGAGCTGTTTTTT

v_gene: TRBV5-1
j_gene: TRBJ1-2
d_gene: TRBD1
abundance: once
CDR3aa: CASSLSDRANYGYTF
CDR3nt: TGCGCCAGCAGCTTGAGCGACAGGGCTAACTATGGCTACACCTTC

v_gene: TRBV9
j_gene: TRBJ2-3
d_gene: TRBD2
abundance: .
CDR3aa: CASSGTSVVSDTQYF
CDR3nt: TGTGCCAGCAGTGGGACTAGCGTAGTCTCAGATACGCAGTATTTT

v_gene: TRBV15
j_gene: TRBJ2-3
d_gene: TRBD2
abundance: .
CDR3aa: CATSRAGGNTDTQYF
CDR3nt: TGTGCCACCAGCCGTGCGGGGGGAAACACAGATACGCAGTATTTT

v_gene: TRBV28
j_gene: TRBJ2-7
d_gene: .
abundance: .
CDR3aa: CASSSDSSYEQYF
CDR3nt: TGTGCCAGCAGTTCGGACAGCTCCTACGAGCAGTACTTC

v_gene: TRBV30
j_gene: TRBJ2-1
d_gene: .
abundance: once
CDR3aa: CAWSVLLNEQFF
CDR3nt: TGTGCCTGGAGTGTACTCCTCAATGAGCAGTTCTTC

v_gene: TRBV27
j_gene: TRBJ2-7
d_gene: TRBD1
abundance: .
CDR3aa: CASSRTGQDYEQYF
CDR3nt: TGTGCCAGCAGCAGAACGGGACAGGATTACGAGCAGTACTTC

v_gene: TRBV30
j_gene: TRBJ1-6
d_gene: TRBD1
abundance: few
CDR3aa: CAWSRAGGSGNSPLHF
CDR3nt: TGTGCCTGGAGTAGGGCAGGGGGAAGTGGAAATTCACCCCTCCACTTT

v_gene: TRBV7-8
j_gene: TRBJ1-4
d_gene: TRBD1
abundance: few
CDR3aa: CASSLGYRGGNEKLFF
CDR3nt: TGTGCCAGCAGCTTAGGCTACAGGGGAGGTAATGAAAAACTGTTTTTT

v_gene: TRBV9
j_gene: TRBJ2-5
d_gene: TRBD2
abundance: .
CDR3aa: CARLAGGPQETQYF
CDR3nt: TGTGCCAGACTAGCGGGGGGGCCTCAAGAGACCCAGTACTTC

v_gene: TRBV4-1
j_gene: TRBJ2-7
d_gene: TRBD1
abundance: once
CDR3aa: CASSQVARGPTYEQYF
CDR3nt: TGCGCCAGCAGCCAAGTGGCCAGGGGGCCGACCTACGAGCAGTACTTC

v_gene: TRBV14
j_gene: TRBJ2-5
d_gene: .
abundance: once
CDR3aa: CASGPAGTQYF
CDR3nt: TGTGCCAGCGGGCCGGCGGGGACCCAGTACTTC

v_gene: TRBV30
j_gene: TRBJ2-3
d_gene: TRBD1
abundance: .
CDR3aa: CAWSRTGPTDTQYF
CDR3nt: TGTGCCTGGAGCCGGACAGGCCCCACAGATACGCAGTATTTT

v_gene: TRBV5-6
j_gene: TRBJ1-1
d_gene: .
abundance: .
CDR3aa: CASTAHGQEAFF
CDR3nt: TGTGCCAGCACCGCCCACGGACAGGAAGCTTTCTTT

v_gene: TRBV30
j_gene: TRBJ2-1
d_gene: .
abundance: .
CDR3aa: CAWTEGDSYNEQFF
CDR3nt: TGTGCCTGGACCGAGGGCGACTCCTACAATGAGCAGTTCTTC

v_gene: TRBV7-6
j_gene: TRBJ2-7
d_gene: .
abundance: .
CDR3aa: CASSSVHKEQYF
CDR3nt: TGTGCCAGCAGCTCGGTCCATAAGGAGCAGTACTTC

v_gene: TRBV29-1
j_gene: TRBJ2-3
d_gene: .
abundance: .
CDR3aa: CSVCGSTDTQYF
CDR3nt: TGCAGCGTTTGCGGCAGCACAGATACGCAGTATTTT

v_gene: TRBV7-9
j_gene: TRBJ2-1
d_gene: .
abundance: .
CDR3aa: CASVLGERAYNEQFF
CDR3nt: TGTGCCAGCGTCCTGGGGGAGCGGGCCTACAATGAGCAGTTCTTC

v_gene: TRBV29-1
j_gene: TRBJ2-7
d_gene: .
abundance: .
CDR3aa: CSVVLSPGPYEQYF
CDR3nt: TGCAGCGTTGTGCTTTCTCCAGGGCCCTACGAGCAGTACTTC

v_gene: TRBV25-1
j_gene: TRBJ1-2
d_gene: TRBD1
abundance: .
CDR3aa: CASSEGQGAYGYTF
CDR3nt: TGTGCCAGCAGTGAGGGACAGGGAGCCTATGGCTACACCTTC

v_gene: TRBV5-1
j_gene: TRBJ1-1
d_gene: .
abundance: .
CDR3aa: CASSLGHTMNTEAFF
CDR3nt: TGCGCCAGCAGCTTGGGGCACACAATGAACACTGAAGCTTTCTTT

v_gene: TRBV11-2
j_gene: TRBJ1-1
d_gene: .
abundance: .
CDR3aa: CASSSDKAPEAFF
CDR3nt: TGTGCCAGCAGCTCGGACAAGGCCCCTGAAGCTTTCTTT